This entry lists 3 T cell receptor beta chains sequenced from one sample in a study of blood T cell repertoires in COVID-19. Sequencing was performed with immunoSEQ multiplex PCR; in TCRdb, only in-frame clones are kept and a portion is missing. The table has under 250,000 clones, around 88% seen once. Sequencing was performed on peripheral blood. The receptor source for this set is a man between 35 and 55 years old with active or convalescent COVID-19.

This clone was observed once. This chain uses TRBV7-9 with TRBJ1-2; 11 bases align to TRBD1. Trimming removed 2 bases from V and 8 bases from J; junction bases left unmatched: 4. CDR1 and CDR2 (germline): SEHNR, FQNEAQ (reference sequence). The CDR3 sequence is 14 residues long. CDR3 coding DNA: TGTGCCAGCAGCTTACCCGGACAGGGGGCCGGCTACACCTTC. Protein: CASSLPGQGAGYTF.

V usage is TRBV7-2 and J usage is TRBJ2-1; 8 positions agree with TRBD1. J gave up 5 bases and V 0 bases, and 6 bases lay outside the gene matches. The CDR3 length is 16 residues. Looked up from germline, CDR1 is SGHTA and CDR2 is FQGNSA. The DNA of the CDR3 is TGTGCCAGCAGCTTAGCGCCCGGACAGGGCAACAATGAGCAGTTCTTC. Its protein product is CASSLAPGQGNNEQFF.

This chain uses TRBV7-9 with TRBJ2-3, with D possibly matching TRBD2 (6 bases). V dropped 5 bases and J dropped 8 bases, with 17 bases sitting between them. Germline values: CDR1 SEHNR, CDR2 FQNEAQ (reference sequence). The CDR3 is 14 residues long. CDR3 region: CASSPPGLGITQYF. DNA of the CDR3: TGTGCCAGCAGCCCGCCGGGACTGGGGATTACGCAGTATTTT.